The 21 T cell receptor beta chains below come from one sample, sequenced in a study of early T cells in non-severe SARS-CoV-2 infection. Each CDR3 protein gets one entry after TCRdb re-called the 5' RACE reads with MiXCR. The table includes 50,000 to 70,000 distinct CDR3 sequences, around 12% detected once. Input material: whole blood. These receptors all come from an adult who was a healthcare worker with PCR-confirmed SARS-CoV-2 infection or an uninfected control (not recorded which).

Ten or more counts support this clonotype. This chain connects TRBV7-6 to TRBJ1-4; no reliable D call. V shed 8 bases and J shed 6 bases, with 16 bases lying between them. CDR3 length: 14 amino acids. Germline assignment: CDR1 SGHVS and CDR2 FNYEAQ. CDR3 sequence reads: CASGKRVSDEKLFF. The CDR3 region has the DNA TGTGCCAGCGGGAAGAGGGTATCTGATGAAAAACTGTTTTTT.

This clonotype has at least ten counts. V gene TRBV12-3 or TRBV12-4 combines with J gene TRBJ2-3, with a possible D match to TRBD2 (5 bases). The CDR3 is made up of 15 amino acids. V lost 7 bases to trimming and J lost 6 bases, with 20 bases between them. The CDR3 spells CASIGGGPWTDTQYF. Written as DNA, the CDR3 is TGTGCCAGCATTGGTGGAGGCCCGTGGACGGATACGCAGTATTTT.

This clonotype was seen repeatedly, ten times or more. This chain connects TRBV6-4 to TRBJ2-2; 12 nucleotides line up with TRBD2. There are 16 residues in the CDR3. Germline V CDR1 and CDR2: MRHNA, SNTAGT. After removal of 4 bases from V and 3 bases from J, the junction contained 3 bases not matched to a gene. The CDR3 spells CASSVSSGGDTGELFF. The CDR3 DNA sequence: TGTGCCAGCAGTGTCTCTAGCGGGGGGGACACCGGGGAGCTGTTTTTT.

The chain employs TRBV7-9 and TRBJ1-1; D unclear. V was trimmed by 7 bases and J by 6 bases, leaving 18 bases between them. This CDR3 comprises 14 residues. Germline V gene lookup returns CDR1 SEHNR and CDR2 FQNEAQ (reference sequence). CDR3 loop: CASNTLREGAEAFF. In DNA form, the CDR3 reads TGTGCCAGCAACACTTTAAGGGAGGGTGCTGAAGCTTTCTTT. Full variable domain (remainder filled in from reference TRBV7-9 and TRBJ1-1): DTGVSQNPRHKITKRGQNVTFRCDPISEHNRLYWYRQTLGQGPEFLTYFQNEAQLEKSRLLSDRFSAERPKGSFSTLEIQRTEQGDSAMYLCASNTLREGAEAFFGQGTRLTVV.

A few counts support this clonotype. One end of the junction is discordant with germline, which a read error may explain. The genes are TRBV20-1 and TRBJ2-1, with TRBD2 matching over 9 bases. The CDR3 is 14 residues long. Germline V gene lookup returns CDR1 DFQATT and CDR2 SNEGSKA (reference sequence). CDR3 bases: TGCAGTGCTCGAGAAGCGGGGGGCTACAATGAGCAGTTCTTC. This encodes CSAREAGGYNEQFF.

For this clonotype: Given a much more abundant clone one base away, this may be a read error. The chain couples TRBV5-1 to TRBJ2-5; no definite D call. The CDR3 consists of 12 residues. Germline V gives CDR1 SGHRS, CDR2 YFSETQ. Trimming took 4 bases from V and 3 from J, leaving 7 bases between them. As DNA, the CDR3 is TGCGCCAGCAGCAAGGACGAAGAGACCCAGTACTTC. Its translation: CASSKDEETQYF.

The V and J genes are TRBV24-1 and TRBJ2-3; no clear D gene. The V and J ends lost 5 bases and 0 bases respectively, with 2 bases between them. The V gene's germline CDR1 is KGHDR and CDR2 SFDVKD. This CDR3 contains 12 residues. CDR3 coding DNA: TGTGCCACCAGTGGAAGCACAGATACGCAGTATTTT. Its protein is CATSGSTDTQYF.

A few counts support this clonotype. This chain links TRBV29-1 with TRBJ1-3, with a weak D call TRBD1 (5 bases). CDR1 SQVTM and CDR2 ANQGSEA come from the germline V gene. The length of the CDR3 is 17 residues. The V end was cut by 0 bases, the J end by 1 base, with 16 bases between. The DNA for the CDR3 is TGCAGCGTTGAAGAGGATTGGGGCCGCGGGTCTGGAAACACCATATATTTT. Its protein is CSVEEDWGRGSGNTIYF.

The rearrangement links TRBV29-1 to TRBJ2-2, with D uncertain. V lost 7 bases and J lost 0, with 6 bases in between. The CDR3 runs 12 residues. Germline V lookup: CDR1 SQVTM, CDR2 ANQGSEA. The CDR3 here is CSGTANTGELFF. In DNA, the CDR3 is TGCAGCGGTACAGCGAACACCGGGGAGCTGTTTTTT.

This clonotype showed up just a few times. This rearrangement joins TRBV12-3 or TRBV12-4 to TRBJ1-5; 7 bases agree with TRBD1. The CDR3 sequence is 12 residues long. J was trimmed by 7 bases and V by 6 bases; bases with no gene match: 3. The CDR3 spells CASRTGLQPQHF. CDR3 nucleotide sequence: TGTGCCAGCAGGACAGGGTTGCAGCCCCAGCATTTT.

This clonotype was counted between two and nine times. V usage is TRBV20-1 and J usage is TRBJ2-1, with D perhaps TRBD2 (6 bases). With 7 bases removed from V and 4 bases from J, the gap between germline ends came to 14 bases. Per the germline V gene, CDR1 is DFQATT and CDR2 is SNEGSKA (reference sequence). The CDR3 extends over 13 amino acids. The CDR3: CSGGVSRYNEQFF. The CDR3 DNA follows: TGCAGTGGGGGGGTTTCGCGGTACAATGAGCAGTTCTTC.

Ten or more counts support this clonotype. The chain uses TRBV18 and TRBJ2-7; D not certain. The CDR3 runs to 15 residues. The germline V gene encodes CDR1 KGHSH and CDR2 LQKENI. Trimming cost V 3 bases and J 3 bases, with 15 bases left between them. In DNA, the CDR3 is TGTGCCAGCTCACCCATTGAGGCAGAGTACTACGAGCAGTACTTC. Protein: CASSPIEAEYYEQYF. Filled out from reference TRBV18 and TRBJ2-7, the complete variable domain reads NAGVMQNPRHLVRRRGQEARLRCSPMKGHSHVYWYRQLPEEGLKFMVYLQKENIIDESGMPKERFSAEFPKEGPSILRIQQVVRGDSAAYFCASSPIEAEYYEQYFGPGTRLTVT.

This chain connects TRBV5-1 to TRBJ2-2, with 9 bases identical to TRBD1. Trimming cost V 2 bases and J 6 bases; bases outside gene matches: 8. The germline gives CDR1 SGHRS, CDR2 YFSETQ. CDR3 size: 16 residues. The CDR3 spells CASSLTGTGPAGELFF. CDR3 DNA: TGCGCCAGCAGCTTAACCGGGACAGGGCCCGCCGGGGAGCTGTTTTTT. Variable domain in full (rest from reference TRBV5-1 and TRBJ2-2): KAGVTQTPRYLIKTRGQQVTLSCSPISGHRSVSWYQQTPGQGLQFLFEYFSETQRNKGNFPGRFSGRQFSNSRSEMNVSTLELGDSALYLCASSLTGTGPAGELFFGEGSRLTVL.

This clonotype was counted only a few times. This chain uses TRBV7-9 with TRBJ2-7; TRBD1 is a possible D gene (5 bases). V gave up 5 bases and J gave up 6 bases, with 17 bases separating them. The CDR3 runs 14 residues. CDR1 and CDR2 (germline): SEHNR, FQNEAQ (reference sequence). CDR3 protein: CASSPRLDRGEQYF. CDR3 DNA sequence: TGTGCCAGCAGCCCCCGACTTGACAGAGGCGAGCAGTACTTC. Drawing the rest from reference TRBV7-9 and TRBJ2-7, the complete variable domain is DTGVSQNPRHKITKRGQNVTFRCDPISEHNRLYWYRQTLGQGPEFLTYFQNEAQLEKSRLLSDRFSAERPKGSFSTLEIQRTEQGDSAMYLCASSPRLDRGEQYFGPGTRLTVT.

This clonotype was detected many times. The genes are TRBV6-1 and TRBJ2-5; 12 positions match TRBD2. CDR1 MNHNS and CDR2 SASEGT come from the germline V gene. The CDR3 is made up of 14 amino acids. J was trimmed by 3 bases and V by 7 bases; bases with no gene match: 3. In DNA form, the CDR3 reads TGTGCCAGCAATCGACTAGCGGGAGAAGAGACCCAGTACTTC. Residues: CASNRLAGEETQYF.

In its sample, this clonotype was seen many times. The chain combines TRBV28 with TRBJ1-1; D may be TRBD1 (6 bases). There are 13 residues in the CDR3. V lost 3 bases, J lost 7 bases, and 12 bases lay in between. CDR1 MDHEN and CDR2 SYDVKM come from the germline V gene. The CDR3 DNA sequence: TGTGCCAGCAGTTTGGTGGACAGAGGTGAAGCTTTCTTT. Translation: CASSLVDRGEAFF.

V usage is TRBV29-1 and J usage is TRBJ2-7; 7 bases map to TRBD2. Germline values: CDR1 SQVTM, CDR2 ANQGSEA. V dropped 5 bases and J dropped 6; count of bases not matched to a gene: 7. The CDR3 is made up of 12 amino acids. The CDR3 bases are TGCAGCGTTAGGGAGGGGACGGGCGAGCAGTACTTC. Its translation is CSVREGTGEQYF.

This clonotype came up many times. The V gene is TRBV12-3 or TRBV12-4, the J gene TRBJ2-3; 9 nucleotides line up with TRBD2. The CDR3 length is 16 residues. Trimming cost V 1 base and J 1 base; bases outside gene matches: 3. The CDR3 DNA reads TGTGCCAGCAGTTTAGGCGGGAGGGGTGGCACAGATACGCAGTATTTT. As protein: CASSLGGRGGTDTQYF.

The genes are TRBV4-3 and TRBJ1-2; tentatively, D is TRBD1 (5 bases). Trimming shortened V by 3 bases and J by 5 bases, and 10 bases separated the two germline ends. This CDR3 comprises 13 residues. Germline assignment: CDR1 LGHNA and CDR2 YSLEER. The CDR3 DNA reads as TGCGCCAGCAGCCATGAAAGGGGATATGGCTACACCTTC. Translated: CASSHERGYGYTF.

This clonotype was observed at least ten times. J is TRBJ2-5 and V is TRBV28; 8 bases line up with TRBD1. The CDR3 consists of 16 residues. Germline V lookup: CDR1 MDHEN, CDR2 SYDVKM. The junction had 10 bases not matched to a gene; V was cut back by 2 bases and J by 5 bases. The CDR3 DNA is TGTGCCAGCAGTTTACTGGACAGGGTATCTCAGGAGACCCAGTACTTC. Residues: CASSLLDRVSQETQYF.

The sample holds one count of this clonotype. This rearrangement joins TRBV20-1 to TRBJ2-1, with D maybe TRBD2 (6 bases). There are 15 residues in the CDR3. The V and J ends lost 0 bases and 7 bases respectively, with 16 bases between them. CDR1 and CDR2 from the germline V gene are DFQATT and SNEGSKA (reference sequence). Here the CDR3 reads CSARDPWRARNEQFF. CDR3 coding DNA: TGCAGTGCTAGAGATCCCTGGAGGGCCAGGAATGAGCAGTTCTTC.